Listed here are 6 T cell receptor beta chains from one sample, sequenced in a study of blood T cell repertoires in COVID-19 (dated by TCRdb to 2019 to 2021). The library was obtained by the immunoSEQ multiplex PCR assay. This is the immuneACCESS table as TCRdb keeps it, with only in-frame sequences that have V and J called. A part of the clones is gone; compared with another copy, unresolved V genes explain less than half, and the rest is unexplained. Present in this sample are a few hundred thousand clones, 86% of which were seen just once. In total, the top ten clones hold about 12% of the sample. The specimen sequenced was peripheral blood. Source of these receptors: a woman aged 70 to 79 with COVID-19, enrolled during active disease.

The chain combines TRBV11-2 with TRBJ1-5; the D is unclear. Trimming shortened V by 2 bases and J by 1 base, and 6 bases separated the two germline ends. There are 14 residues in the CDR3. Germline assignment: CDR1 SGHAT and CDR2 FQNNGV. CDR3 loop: CASSLSGSNQPQHF. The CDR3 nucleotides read TGTGCCAGCAGCTTATCGGGAAGCAATCAGCCCCAGCATTTT.

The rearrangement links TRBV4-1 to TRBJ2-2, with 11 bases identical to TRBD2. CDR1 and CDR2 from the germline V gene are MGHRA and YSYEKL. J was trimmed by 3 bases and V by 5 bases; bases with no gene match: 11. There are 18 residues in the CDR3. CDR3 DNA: TGCGCCAGCAGCTCGGAGGGTAGCGGGGGGGCCTACACCGGGGAGCTGTTTTTT. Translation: CASSSEGSGGAYTGELFF.

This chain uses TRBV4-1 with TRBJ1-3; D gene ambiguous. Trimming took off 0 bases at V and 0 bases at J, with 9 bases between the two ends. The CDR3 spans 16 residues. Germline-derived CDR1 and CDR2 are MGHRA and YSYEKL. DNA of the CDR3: TGCGCCAGCAGCCAAGATATAAATCGCTCTGGAAACACCATATATTTT. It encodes CASSQDINRSGNTIYF.

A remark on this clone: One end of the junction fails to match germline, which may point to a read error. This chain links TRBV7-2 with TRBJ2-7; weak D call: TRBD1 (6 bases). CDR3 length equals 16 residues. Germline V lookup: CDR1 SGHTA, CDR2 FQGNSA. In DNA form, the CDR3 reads TGTGCCAGCAGCTTACTATTACAGGGTCGGTCCTTCGAGCAGTACTTC. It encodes CASSLLLQGRSFEQYF.

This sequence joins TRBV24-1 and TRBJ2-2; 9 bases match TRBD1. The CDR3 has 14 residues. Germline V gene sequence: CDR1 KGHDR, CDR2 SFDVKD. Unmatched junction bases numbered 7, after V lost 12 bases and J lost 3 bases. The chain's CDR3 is CASKGQGDTGELFF. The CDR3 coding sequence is TGTGCCTCGAAGGGACAGGGCGACACCGGGGAGCTGTTTTTT.

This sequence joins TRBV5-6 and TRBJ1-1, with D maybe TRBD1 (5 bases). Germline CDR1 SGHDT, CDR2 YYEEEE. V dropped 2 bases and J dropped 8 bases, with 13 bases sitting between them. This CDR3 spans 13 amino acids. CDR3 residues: CASSLGRGKEAFF. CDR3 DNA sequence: TGTGCCAGCAGCTTAGGTCGGGGGAAGGAAGCTTTCTTT.